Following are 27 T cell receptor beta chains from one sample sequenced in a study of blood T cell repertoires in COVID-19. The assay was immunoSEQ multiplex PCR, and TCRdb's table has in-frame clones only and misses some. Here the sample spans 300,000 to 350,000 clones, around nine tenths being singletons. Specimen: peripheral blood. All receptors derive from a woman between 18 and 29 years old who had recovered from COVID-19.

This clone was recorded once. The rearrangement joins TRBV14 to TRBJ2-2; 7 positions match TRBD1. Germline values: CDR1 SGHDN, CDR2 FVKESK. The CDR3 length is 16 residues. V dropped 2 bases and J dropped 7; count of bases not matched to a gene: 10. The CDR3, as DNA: TGTGCCAGCAGCCAAAGACAGGGTTACAGAAACGGGGAGCTGTTTTTT. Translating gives CASSQRQGYRNGELFF.

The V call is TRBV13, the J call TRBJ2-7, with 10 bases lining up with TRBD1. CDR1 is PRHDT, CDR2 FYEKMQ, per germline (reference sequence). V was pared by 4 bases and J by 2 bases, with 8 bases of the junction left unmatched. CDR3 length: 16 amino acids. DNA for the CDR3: TGTGCCAGCAGCTACCGACAGGGGGCGACCCCCTACGAGCAGTACGTC. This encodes CASSYRQGATPYEQYV.

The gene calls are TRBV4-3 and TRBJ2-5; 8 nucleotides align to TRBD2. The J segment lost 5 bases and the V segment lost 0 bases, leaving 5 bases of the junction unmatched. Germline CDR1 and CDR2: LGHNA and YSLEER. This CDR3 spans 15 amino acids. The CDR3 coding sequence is TGCGCCAGCAGCCAAGACGGGACTAGTCACGAGACCCAGTACTTC. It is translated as CASSQDGTSHETQYF.

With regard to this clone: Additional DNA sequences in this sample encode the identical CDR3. The CDR3 DNA follows: TGTGCCAGCAGCCCGACAGGGGGCGACTATGGCTACACCTTC. As protein: CASSPTGGDYGYTF. V usage is TRBV9 and J usage is TRBJ1-2; 10 bases match TRBD1. Germline trimming cut 4 bases from V and 3 bases from J; bases unmatched to any gene: 3. The CDR3 spans 14 residues. CDR1 is SGDLS, CDR2 YYNGEE, per germline.

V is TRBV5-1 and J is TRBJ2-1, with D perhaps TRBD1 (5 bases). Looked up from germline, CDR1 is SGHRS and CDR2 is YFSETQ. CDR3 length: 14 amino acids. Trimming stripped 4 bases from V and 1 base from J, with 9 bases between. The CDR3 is CASSPRQSYNEQFF. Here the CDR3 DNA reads TGCGCCAGCAGCCCCCGACAGTCCTACAATGAGCAGTTCTTC. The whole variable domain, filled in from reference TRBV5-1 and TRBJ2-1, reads KAGVTQTPRYLIKTRGQQVTLSCSPISGHRSVSWYQQTPGQGLQFLFEYFSETQRNKGNFPGRFSGRQFSNSRSEMNVSTLELGDSALYLCASSPRQSYNEQFFGPGTRLTVL.

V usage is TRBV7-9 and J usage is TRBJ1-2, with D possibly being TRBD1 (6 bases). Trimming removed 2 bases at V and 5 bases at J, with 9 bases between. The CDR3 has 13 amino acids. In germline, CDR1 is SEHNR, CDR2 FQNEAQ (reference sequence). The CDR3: CASSLFQGYGYTF. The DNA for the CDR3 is TGTGCCAGCAGCTTATTTCAGGGGTATGGCTACACCTTC.

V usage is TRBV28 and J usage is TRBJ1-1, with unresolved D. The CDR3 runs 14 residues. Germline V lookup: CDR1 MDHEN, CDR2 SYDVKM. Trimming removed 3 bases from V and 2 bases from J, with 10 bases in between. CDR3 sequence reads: CASSLSGSNTEAFF. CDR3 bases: TGTGCCAGCAGTTTGTCCGGTTCCAACACTGAAGCTTTCTTT.

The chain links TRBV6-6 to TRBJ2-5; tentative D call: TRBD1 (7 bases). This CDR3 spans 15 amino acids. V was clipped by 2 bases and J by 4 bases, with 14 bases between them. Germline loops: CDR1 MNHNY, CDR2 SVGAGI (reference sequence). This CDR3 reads CASSYGDSGSETQYF. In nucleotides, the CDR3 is TGTGCCAGCAGTTACGGGGACAGCGGGTCAGAGACCCAGTACTTC.

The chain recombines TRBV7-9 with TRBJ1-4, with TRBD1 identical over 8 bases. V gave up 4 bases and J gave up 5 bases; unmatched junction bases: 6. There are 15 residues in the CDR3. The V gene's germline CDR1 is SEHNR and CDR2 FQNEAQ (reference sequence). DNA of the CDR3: TGTGCCAGCAGCTCCGGACAGGGCTTAAATGAAAAACTGTTTTTT. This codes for CASSSGQGLNEKLFF.

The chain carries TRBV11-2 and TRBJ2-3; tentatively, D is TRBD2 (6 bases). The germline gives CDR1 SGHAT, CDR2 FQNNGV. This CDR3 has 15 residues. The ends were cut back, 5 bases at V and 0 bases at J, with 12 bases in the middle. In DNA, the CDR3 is TGTGCCAGCAGCCCCTCTGGGGGGAGCACAGATACGCAGTATTTT. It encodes CASSPSGGSTDTQYF.

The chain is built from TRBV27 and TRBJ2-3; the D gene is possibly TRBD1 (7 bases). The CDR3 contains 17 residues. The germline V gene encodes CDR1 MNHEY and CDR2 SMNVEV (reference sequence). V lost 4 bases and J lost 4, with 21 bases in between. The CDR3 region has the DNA TGTGCCAGCAGTTACAGACAGGGACGGGGGAGGTCAGATACGCAGTATTTT. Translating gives CASSYRQGRGRSDTQYF.

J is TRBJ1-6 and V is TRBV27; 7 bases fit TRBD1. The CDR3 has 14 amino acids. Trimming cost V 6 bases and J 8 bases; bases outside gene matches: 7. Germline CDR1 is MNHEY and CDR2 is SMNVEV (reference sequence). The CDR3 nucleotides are TGTGCCAGCAGGCAGGGGGTTTCGCATTCACCCCTCCACTTT. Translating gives CASRQGVSHSPLHF.

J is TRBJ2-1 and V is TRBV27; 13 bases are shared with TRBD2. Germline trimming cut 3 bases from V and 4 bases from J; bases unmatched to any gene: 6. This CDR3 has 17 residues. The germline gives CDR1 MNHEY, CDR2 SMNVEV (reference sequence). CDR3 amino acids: CASSFRLAGGRYNEQFF. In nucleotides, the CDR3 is TGTGCCAGCAGTTTTCGACTAGCGGGAGGTCGGTACAATGAGCAGTTCTTC.

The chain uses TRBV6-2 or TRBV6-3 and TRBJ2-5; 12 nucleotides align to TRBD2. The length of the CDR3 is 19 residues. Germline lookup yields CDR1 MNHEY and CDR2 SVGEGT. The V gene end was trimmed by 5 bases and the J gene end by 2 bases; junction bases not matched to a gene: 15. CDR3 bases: TGTGCCAGCAGTCCGATTCTAGCGGGAGGGTCGATTGGGCAAGAGACCCAGTACTTC. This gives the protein CASSPILAGGSIGQETQYF.

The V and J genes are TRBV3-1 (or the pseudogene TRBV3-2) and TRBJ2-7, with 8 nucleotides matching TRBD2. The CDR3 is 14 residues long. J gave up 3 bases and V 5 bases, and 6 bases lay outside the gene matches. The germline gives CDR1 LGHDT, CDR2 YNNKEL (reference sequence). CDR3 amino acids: CASSILAGFYEQYV. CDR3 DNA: TGTGCCAGCAGCATATTAGCGGGATTCTACGAGCAGTACGTC.

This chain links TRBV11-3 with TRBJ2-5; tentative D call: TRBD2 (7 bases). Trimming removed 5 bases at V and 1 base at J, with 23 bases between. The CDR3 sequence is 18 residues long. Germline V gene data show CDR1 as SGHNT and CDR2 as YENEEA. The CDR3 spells CASSQGSVVRGVQETQYF. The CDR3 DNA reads TGTGCCAGCAGCCAGGGGTCGGTAGTCCGGGGGGTCCAAGAGACCCAGTACTTC. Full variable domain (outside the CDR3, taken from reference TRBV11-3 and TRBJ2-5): EAGVVQSPRYKIIEKKQPVAFWCNPISGHNTLYWYLQNLGQGPELLIRYENEEAVDDSQLPKDRFSAERLKGVDSTLKIQPAELGDSAVYLCASSQGSVVRGVQETQYFGPGTRLLVL.

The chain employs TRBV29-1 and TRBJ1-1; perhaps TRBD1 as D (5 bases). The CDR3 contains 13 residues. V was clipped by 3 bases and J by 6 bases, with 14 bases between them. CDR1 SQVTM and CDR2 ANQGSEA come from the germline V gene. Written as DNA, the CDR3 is TGCAGCGTTGATCAGGGTCATGCCCCTGAAGCTTTCTTT. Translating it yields CSVDQGHAPEAFF. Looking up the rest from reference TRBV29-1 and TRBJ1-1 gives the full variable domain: SAVISQKPSRDICQRGTSLTIQCQVDSQVTMMFWYRQQPGQSLTLIATANQGSEATYESGFVIDKFPISRPNLTFSTLTVSNMSPEDSSIYLCSVDQGHAPEAFFGQGTRLTVV.

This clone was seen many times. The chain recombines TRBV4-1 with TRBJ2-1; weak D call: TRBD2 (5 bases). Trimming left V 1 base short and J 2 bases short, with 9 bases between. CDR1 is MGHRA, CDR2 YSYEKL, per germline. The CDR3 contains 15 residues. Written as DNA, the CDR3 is TGCGCCAGCAGCCAAGCTGAGAGGGCCTACAATGAGCAGTTCTTC. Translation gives CASSQAERAYNEQFF.

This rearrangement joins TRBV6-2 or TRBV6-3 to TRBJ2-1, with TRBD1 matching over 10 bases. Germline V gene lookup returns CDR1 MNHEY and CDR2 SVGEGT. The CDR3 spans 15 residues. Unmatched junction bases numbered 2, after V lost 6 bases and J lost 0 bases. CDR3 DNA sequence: TGTGCCAGCAGCCGACAGGGGGCCTCCTACAATGAGCAGTTCTTC. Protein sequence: CASSRQGASYNEQFF.

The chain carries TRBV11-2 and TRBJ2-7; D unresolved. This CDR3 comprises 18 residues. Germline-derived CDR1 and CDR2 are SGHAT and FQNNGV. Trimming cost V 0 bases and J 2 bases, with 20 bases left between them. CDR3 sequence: CASSLDPPRDSRTYEQYV. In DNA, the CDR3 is TGTGCCAGCAGCTTAGATCCCCCCCGAGACTCCCGAACCTACGAGCAGTACGTC.

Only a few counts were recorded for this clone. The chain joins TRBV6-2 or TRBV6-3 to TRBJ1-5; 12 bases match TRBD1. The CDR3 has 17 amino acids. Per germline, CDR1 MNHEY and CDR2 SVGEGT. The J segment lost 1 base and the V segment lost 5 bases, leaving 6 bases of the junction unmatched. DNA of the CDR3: TGTGCCAGCAGTGGGACAGGGGGCCCCTCGAGCAATCAGCCCCAGCATTTT. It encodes CASSGTGGPSSNQPQHF.

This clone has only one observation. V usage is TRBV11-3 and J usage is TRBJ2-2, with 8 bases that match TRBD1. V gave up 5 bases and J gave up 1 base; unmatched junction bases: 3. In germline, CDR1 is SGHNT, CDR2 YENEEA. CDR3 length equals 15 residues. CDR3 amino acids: CASSRTGRNTGELFF. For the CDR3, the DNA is TGTGCCAGCAGCAGGACAGGGAGGAACACCGGGGAGCTGTTTTTT.

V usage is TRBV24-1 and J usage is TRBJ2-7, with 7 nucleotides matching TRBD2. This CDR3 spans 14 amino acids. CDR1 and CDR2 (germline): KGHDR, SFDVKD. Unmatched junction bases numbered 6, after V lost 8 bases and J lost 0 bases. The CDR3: CATTAQRDSYEQYV. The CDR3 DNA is TGTGCCACCACGGCCCAGCGGGACTCCTACGAGCAGTACGTC.

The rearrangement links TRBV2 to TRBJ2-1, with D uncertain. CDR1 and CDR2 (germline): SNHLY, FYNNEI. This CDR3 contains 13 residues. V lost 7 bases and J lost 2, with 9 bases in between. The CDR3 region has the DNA TGTGCCAGCAATCGGGTCCCCTACAATGAGCAGTTCTTC. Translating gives CASNRVPYNEQFF.

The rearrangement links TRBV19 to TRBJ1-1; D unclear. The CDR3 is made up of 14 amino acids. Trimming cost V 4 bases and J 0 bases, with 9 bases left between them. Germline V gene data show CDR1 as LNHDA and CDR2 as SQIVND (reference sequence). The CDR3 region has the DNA TGTGCCAGTAGTAGGGCCAAGATGAACACTGAAGCTTTCTTT. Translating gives CASSRAKMNTEAFF.

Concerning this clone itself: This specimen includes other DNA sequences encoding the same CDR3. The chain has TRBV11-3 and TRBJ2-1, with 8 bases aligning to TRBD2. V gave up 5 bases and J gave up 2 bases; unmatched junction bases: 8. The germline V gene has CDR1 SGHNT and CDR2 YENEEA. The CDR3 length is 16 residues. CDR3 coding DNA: TGTGCCAGCAGCCCTCGGGGAGCGGGGGCCTACAATGAGCAGTTCTTC. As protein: CASSPRGAGAYNEQFF.

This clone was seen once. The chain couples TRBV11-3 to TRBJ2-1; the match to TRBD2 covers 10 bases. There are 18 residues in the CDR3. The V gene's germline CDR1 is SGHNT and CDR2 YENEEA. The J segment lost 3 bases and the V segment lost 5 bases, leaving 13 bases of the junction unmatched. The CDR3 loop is CASSPLGLAGVLYNEQFF. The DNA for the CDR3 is TGTGCCAGCAGCCCCCTCGGGCTAGCGGGAGTCCTCTACAATGAGCAGTTCTTC.